Listed below are T cell receptor beta chains from one sample, sequenced in a study of T cell responses to AZD1222 COVID-19 vaccine. The repertoire was sequenced with immunoSEQ multiplex PCR; TCRdb's copy has only in-frame clones and lacks some. This sample has under 150,000 clones, with around 89% found just once. The input for sequencing was peripheral blood, taken 28 days after the second AZD1222 dose. The source of these receptors is an adult who received the AZD1222 COVID-19 vaccine. The CDR3 runs from the conserved cysteine through the conserved F or W. The D gene is left open where the match is weak. Clone size, where shown, is once, few, many, or a class for clones that have expanded.

cdr3_nt: TGCAGCGTCGGCCTAGACCAAGAGACCCAGTACTTC
cdr3_aa: CSVGLDQETQYF
clone_size: NA
v_call: TRBV29-1
d_call: NA
j_call: TRBJ2-5

cdr3_nt: TGTGCCAGCAGCCAAGAGTTGGCCTCTGGAAACACCATATATTTT
cdr3_aa: CASSQELASGNTIYF
clone_size: NA
v_call: TRBV4-2
d_call: NA
j_call: TRBJ1-3

cdr3_nt: TGTGCCAGCAGTTACTCCCGGGACAGGGGCTTCGATGACGGGGAGCTGTTTTTT
cdr3_aa: CASSYSRDRGFDDGELFF
clone_size: NA
v_call: TRBV6-2/TRBV6-3
d_call: TRBD1
j_call: TRBJ2-2

cdr3_nt: TGTGCCAGCAGCGTAGAGCCGGCGCCGGAGAACACCATATATTTT
cdr3_aa: CASSVEPAPENTIYF
clone_size: NA
v_call: TRBV9
d_call: NA
j_call: TRBJ1-3

cdr3_nt: TGTGCCAGCAGCTCCCAGACAGGGACCACTGAAGCTTTCTTT
cdr3_aa: CASSSQTGTTEAFF
clone_size: NA
v_call: TRBV7-9
d_call: TRBD1
j_call: TRBJ1-1

cdr3_nt: TGTGCCAGCAGCCAAGATTGGGCAGGACAAATTTACAATGAGCAGTTCTTC
cdr3_aa: CASSQDWAGQIYNEQFF
clone_size: NA
v_call: TRBV4-2
d_call: NA
j_call: TRBJ2-1

cdr3_nt: TGTGCCAGCAGTTACTATAACAGGGTGTCGGGTAACGAGCAGTACTTC
cdr3_aa: CASSYYNRVSGNEQYF
clone_size: NA
v_call: TRBV6-5
d_call: NA
j_call: TRBJ2-7

cdr3_nt: TGCGCCAGCGGAGTGGGACAGGGTAACTATGGCTACACCTTC
cdr3_aa: CASGVGQGNYGYTF
clone_size: NA
v_call: TRBV5-1
d_call: TRBD1
j_call: TRBJ1-2

cdr3_nt: TGCGCCAGCAGCCAAGAGGACAGGGGCCGGGGGAACACTGAAGCTTTCTTT
cdr3_aa: CASSQEDRGRGNTEAFF
clone_size: NA
v_call: TRBV4-3
d_call: TRBD1
j_call: TRBJ1-1

cdr3_nt: TGTGCCAGCAGTGTTAGCGGGGGTAGCACAGATACGCAGTATTTT
cdr3_aa: CASSVSGGSTDTQYF
clone_size: many
v_call: TRBV6-4
d_call: TRBD2
j_call: TRBJ2-3

cdr3_nt: TGTGCCAGCAGCCAAGTCGGATTGAACGCCGGGGAGCTGTTTTTT
cdr3_aa: CASSQVGLNAGELFF
clone_size: NA
v_call: TRBV3-1/TRBV3-2
d_call: NA
j_call: TRBJ2-2

cdr3_nt: TGCGCCAGCAGCCAAGATTCAGACTTCGGGGCAATTAACTATGGCTACACCTTC
cdr3_aa: CASSQDSDFGAINYGYTF
clone_size: NA
v_call: TRBV4-3
d_call: NA
j_call: TRBJ1-2

cdr3_nt: TGCGCCAGCAGTTTGGGTGTTGGGGGGCCTAACTATGGCTACACCTTC
cdr3_aa: CASSLGVGGPNYGYTF
clone_size: NA
v_call: TRBV5-1
d_call: NA
j_call: TRBJ1-2

cdr3_nt: TGTGCCAGCAGTTCTTTCGCGAGTGGAGCCCGGTACCAAGAGACCCAGTACTTC
cdr3_aa: CASSSFASGARYQETQYF
clone_size: few
v_call: TRBV28
d_call: NA
j_call: TRBJ2-5

cdr3_nt: TGTGCCATCAGTGCAGGAGGGGTTACTCAGGAAGAAGCTTTCTTT
cdr3_aa: CAISAGGVTQEEAFF
clone_size: NA
v_call: TRBV10-3
d_call: NA
j_call: TRBJ1-1

cdr3_nt: TGTGCCAGCAGTGATCCAGGGAGGGAGACCCAGTACTTC
cdr3_aa: CASSDPGRETQYF
clone_size: many
v_call: TRBV2
d_call: NA
j_call: TRBJ2-5

cdr3_nt: TGTGCCATCAGTGAGAGGGGGGCTGATGAAAAACTGTTTTTT
cdr3_aa: CAISERGADEKLFF
clone_size: NA
v_call: TRBV10-3
d_call: NA
j_call: TRBJ1-4

cdr3_nt: TGTGCCAGCAGCCAGCCGGGACAGGGTAGTGAAAAACTGTTTTTT
cdr3_aa: CASSQPGQGSEKLFF
clone_size: few
v_call: TRBV4-2
d_call: TRBD1
j_call: TRBJ1-4

cdr3_nt: TGCGCCAGCAGCACTGGACACAACACCGGGGAGCTGTTTTTT
cdr3_aa: CASSTGHNTGELFF
clone_size: NA
v_call: TRBV5-1
d_call: NA
j_call: TRBJ2-2

cdr3_nt: TGCGCCAGCAGCTTGGGGGGTCCCCGGGGCAATCAGCCCCAGCATTTT
cdr3_aa: CASSLGGPRGNQPQHF
clone_size: NA
v_call: TRBV5-1
d_call: NA
j_call: TRBJ1-5

cdr3_nt: TGTGCCAGCAGTTACCCACAGGGGGCTGCCGGACGGACTGAAGCTTTCTTT
cdr3_aa: CASSYPQGAAGRTEAFF
clone_size: NA
v_call: TRBV6-2/TRBV6-3
d_call: TRBD1
j_call: TRBJ1-1

cdr3_nt: TGTGCCAGCAGTACGCACAGGGGGCGGAACACTGAAGCTTTCTTT
cdr3_aa: CASSTHRGRNTEAFF
clone_size: once
v_call: TRBV6-2/TRBV6-3
d_call: TRBD1
j_call: TRBJ1-1

cdr3_nt: TGTGCCAGCTCACCTCTCGGGACACCTAATGGCTACACCTTC
cdr3_aa: CASSPLGTPNGYTF
clone_size: once
v_call: TRBV18
d_call: NA
j_call: TRBJ1-2

cdr3_nt: TGCGCCAGCAGCTTGGCGGGACGAGGCACCGTGGCTTTCTTT
cdr3_aa: CASSLAGRGTVAFF
clone_size: once
v_call: TRBV5-1
d_call: NA
j_call: TRBJ1-1

cdr3_nt: TGTGCCAGCAGTTACCGGGCAGGGTTTTTGTCACCCCTCCACTTT
cdr3_aa: CASSYRAGFLSPLHF
clone_size: NA
v_call: TRBV6-5
d_call: NA
j_call: TRBJ1-6

cdr3_nt: TGTGCCAGCCGGACAGGGACCCTGAGCACTGAAGCTTTCTTT
cdr3_aa: CASRTGTLSTEAFF
clone_size: NA
v_call: TRBV19
d_call: TRBD1
j_call: TRBJ1-1

cdr3_nt: TGCGCCAGCAGCCAAGGGTTTTCAGGCCCTAATGAAAAACTGTTTTTT
cdr3_aa: CASSQGFSGPNEKLFF
clone_size: NA
v_call: TRBV4-3
d_call: NA
j_call: TRBJ1-4

cdr3_nt: TGTGCCAGCTCGAACACAGGGGATGGTGGCTACACCTTC
cdr3_aa: CASSNTGDGGYTF
clone_size: NA
v_call: TRBV18
d_call: TRBD1
j_call: TRBJ1-2

cdr3_nt: TGTGCCAGCAGTGACTCGATTTCCCTGACAGGGCCTTACTATGGCTACACCTTC
cdr3_aa: CASSDSISLTGPYYGYTF
clone_size: NA
v_call: TRBV6-4
d_call: TRBD1
j_call: TRBJ1-2

cdr3_nt: TGTGCCAGCAGTTCCCCAATCGGACTAGCGGACACAGATACGCAGTATTTT
cdr3_aa: CASSSPIGLADTDTQYF
clone_size: NA
v_call: TRBV28
d_call: TRBD2
j_call: TRBJ2-3

cdr3_nt: TGTGCCAGCAGGGAGGGAGGGGCCGGGGAGCTGTTTTTT
cdr3_aa: CASREGGAGELFF
clone_size: NA
v_call: TRBV13
d_call: TRBD2
j_call: TRBJ2-2

cdr3_nt: TGCGCCAGCAGCTTGGCCGCTGGGGGGCAGGCCACTAACTATGGCTACACCTTC
cdr3_aa: CASSLAAGGQATNYGYTF
clone_size: NA
v_call: TRBV5-1
d_call: NA
j_call: TRBJ1-2

cdr3_nt: TGTGCCAGCAGCTTTTCCTCACAGTCGAACACTGAAGCTTTCTTT
cdr3_aa: CASSFSSQSNTEAFF
clone_size: NA
v_call: TRBV7-2
d_call: NA
j_call: TRBJ1-1

cdr3_nt: TGCGCCAGCAGCTTGGCCCCGGACAATGGAAACACCATATATTTT
cdr3_aa: CASSLAPDNGNTIYF
clone_size: NA
v_call: TRBV5-1
d_call: NA
j_call: TRBJ1-3

cdr3_nt: TGTGCCAGCAGCGTCCTCAGGGGTGAAGCTTTCTTT
cdr3_aa: CASSVLRGEAFF
clone_size: NA
v_call: TRBV5-4
d_call: NA
j_call: TRBJ1-1

cdr3_nt: TGTGCCAGCAGCCGGGGCTATGGCTACACCTTC
cdr3_aa: CASSRGYGYTF
clone_size: NA
v_call: TRBV5-6
d_call: NA
j_call: TRBJ1-2

cdr3_nt: TGTGCCATCAGTGACGGAAGGGGGGAGCTGTTTTTT
cdr3_aa: CAISDGRGELFF
clone_size: NA
v_call: TRBV10-3
d_call: NA
j_call: TRBJ2-2

cdr3_nt: TGTGCCAGCAGTGAACAGGGGAACACTGAAGCTTTCTTT
cdr3_aa: CASSEQGNTEAFF
clone_size: NA
v_call: TRBV6-4
d_call: NA
j_call: TRBJ1-1

cdr3_nt: TGTGCCAGCAGGACTAGCGGCGGAGGGGATACGCAGTATTTT
cdr3_aa: CASRTSGGGDTQYF
clone_size: NA
v_call: TRBV10-3
d_call: TRBD2
j_call: TRBJ2-3

cdr3_nt: TGTGCCAGCAGCCTGCGGGACTCGGGAGAACGAGCTTTCTTT
cdr3_aa: CASSLRDSGERAFF
clone_size: few
v_call: TRBV6-2/TRBV6-3
d_call: NA
j_call: TRBJ1-1

cdr3_nt: TGTGCCAGCAGCCAATCGACAGGGAATCAGCCCCAGCATTTT
cdr3_aa: CASSQSTGNQPQHF
clone_size: NA
v_call: TRBV4-2
d_call: TRBD1
j_call: TRBJ1-5

cdr3_nt: TGTGCCAGCAGTTCGATGGGGAATTCACCCCTCCACTTT
cdr3_aa: CASSSMGNSPLHF
clone_size: NA
v_call: TRBV12-3/TRBV12-4
d_call: NA
j_call: TRBJ1-6

cdr3_nt: TGCAGCGTGGGAGGTAGCGGGGACCTAGATACGCAGTATTTT
cdr3_aa: CSVGGSGDLDTQYF
clone_size: few
v_call: TRBV29-1
d_call: TRBD2
j_call: TRBJ2-3

cdr3_nt: TGTGCCAGCAGCTCCTTGACTAGCGGGGTAGGCAATGAGCAGTTCTTC
cdr3_aa: CASSSLTSGVGNEQFF
clone_size: NA
v_call: TRBV7-2
d_call: TRBD2
j_call: TRBJ2-1

cdr3_nt: TGTGCCAGCAGCTTAGATCTAGTGAAGGTACCACCCCATGGCTACACCTTC
cdr3_aa: CASSLDLVKVPPHGYTF
clone_size: NA
v_call: TRBV11-2
d_call: NA
j_call: TRBJ1-2

cdr3_nt: TGTGCCAGCAGTCCAGGGCTGTCTCGCACAGATACGCAGTATTTT
cdr3_aa: CASSPGLSRTDTQYF
clone_size: NA
v_call: TRBV7-2
d_call: NA
j_call: TRBJ2-3

cdr3_nt: TGTGCCAGTTCCGCGGACTCTAGCACAGATACGCAGTATTTT
cdr3_aa: CASSADSSTDTQYF
clone_size: NA
v_call: TRBV6-5
d_call: NA
j_call: TRBJ2-3

cdr3_nt: TGTGCCAGCAGCTTAGACAGGGTTCGCTATGGCTACACCTTC
cdr3_aa: CASSLDRVRYGYTF
clone_size: few
v_call: TRBV7-2
d_call: NA
j_call: TRBJ1-2

cdr3_nt: TGTGCCAGCAGCCCGACAGGGATCAATTCACCCCTCCACTTT
cdr3_aa: CASSPTGINSPLHF
clone_size: NA
v_call: TRBV5-6
d_call: TRBD1
j_call: TRBJ1-6

cdr3_nt: TGTGCCAGCAGCACCGGGACAGGGATCTCTGGAAACACCATATATTTT
cdr3_aa: CASSTGTGISGNTIYF
clone_size: NA
v_call: TRBV28
d_call: TRBD1
j_call: TRBJ1-3

cdr3_nt: TGTGCCAGCAGCCCGAGGGGCCGGGTGGGGTTGGACACTGAAGCTTTCTTT
cdr3_aa: CASSPRGRVGLDTEAFF
clone_size: NA
v_call: TRBV5-4
d_call: NA
j_call: TRBJ1-1

cdr3_nt: TGTGCCAGCATCACGAGACGGGGAAGCGAGCAGTTCTTC
cdr3_aa: CASITRRGSEQFF
clone_size: NA
v_call: TRBV12-3/TRBV12-4
d_call: NA
j_call: TRBJ2-1

cdr3_nt: TGTGCCAGTAGTATGGGGCAGGGGCATCAGCCCCAGCATTTT
cdr3_aa: CASSMGQGHQPQHF
clone_size: NA
v_call: TRBV19
d_call: NA
j_call: TRBJ1-5

cdr3_nt: TGTGCCAGCAGTTACTTTTCTCTAGCGGGGCACAATGAGCAGTTCTTC
cdr3_aa: CASSYFSLAGHNEQFF
clone_size: few
v_call: TRBV6-2/TRBV6-3
d_call: TRBD2
j_call: TRBJ2-1

cdr3_nt: TGTGCCAGCAGTCATACAGGGGGCGGCTACGAGCAGTACTTC
cdr3_aa: CASSHTGGGYEQYF
clone_size: NA
v_call: TRBV6-5
d_call: TRBD1
j_call: TRBJ2-7